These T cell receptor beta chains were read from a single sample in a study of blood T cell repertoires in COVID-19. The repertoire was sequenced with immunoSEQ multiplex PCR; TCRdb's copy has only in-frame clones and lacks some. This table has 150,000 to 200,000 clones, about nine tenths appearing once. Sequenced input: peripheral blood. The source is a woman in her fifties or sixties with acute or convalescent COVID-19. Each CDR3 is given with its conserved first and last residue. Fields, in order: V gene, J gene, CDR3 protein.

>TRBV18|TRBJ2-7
CASSPGTASYEQYF
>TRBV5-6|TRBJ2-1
CASSSERGEYNEQFF
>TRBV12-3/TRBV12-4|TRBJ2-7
CASSLAGGYEQYF
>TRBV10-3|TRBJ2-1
CAITPGQGMGEQFF
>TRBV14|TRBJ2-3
CASSQWAGPTDTQYF
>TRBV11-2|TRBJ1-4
CASSSGEGGKLFF
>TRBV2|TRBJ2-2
CASSDLAANTGELFF
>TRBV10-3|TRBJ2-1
CAISGPGQGGTEQFF
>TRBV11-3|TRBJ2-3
CASSSSGTDSTDTQYF
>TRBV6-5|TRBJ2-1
CASSSTDYNEQFF
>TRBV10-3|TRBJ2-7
CAIKSLSYEQYF
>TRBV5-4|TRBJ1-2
CASSRPAQIYGYTF
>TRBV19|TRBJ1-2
CASSAGDLGGGYTF
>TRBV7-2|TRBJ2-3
CASSTRTGGGDTQYF
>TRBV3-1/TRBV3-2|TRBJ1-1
CASRLGGENTEAFF
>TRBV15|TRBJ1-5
CATSRDATGQGPQHF
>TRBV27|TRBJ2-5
CASSSPGGAKTQYF
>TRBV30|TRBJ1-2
CAWSDGQGFYGYTF
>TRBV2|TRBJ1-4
CASRRSSTNEKLFF
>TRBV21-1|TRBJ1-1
CASSPRGHSSTEAFF
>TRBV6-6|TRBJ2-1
CASSYPLAGHEQFF